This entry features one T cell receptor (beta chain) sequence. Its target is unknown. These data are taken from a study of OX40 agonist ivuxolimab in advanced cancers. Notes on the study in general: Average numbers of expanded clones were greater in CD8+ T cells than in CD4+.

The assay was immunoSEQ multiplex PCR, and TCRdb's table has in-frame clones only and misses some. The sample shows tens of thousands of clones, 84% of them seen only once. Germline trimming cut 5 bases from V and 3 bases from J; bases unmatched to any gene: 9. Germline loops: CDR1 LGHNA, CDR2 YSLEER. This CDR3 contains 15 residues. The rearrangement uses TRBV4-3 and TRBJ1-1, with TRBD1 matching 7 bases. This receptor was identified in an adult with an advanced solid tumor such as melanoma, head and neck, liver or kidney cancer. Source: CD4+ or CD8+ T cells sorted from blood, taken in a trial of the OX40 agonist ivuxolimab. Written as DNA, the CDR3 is TGCGCCAGCAGCTCGGCGAGACAGGGTCACACTGAAGCTTTCTTT. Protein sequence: CASSSARQGHTEAFF.